The sequence of this TCR beta chain was determined in a study of PD-L1 blockade in urothelial cancer. Study-wide context: Blood samples contained a median 141,255 T cells. Study findings and constraints: Durable-benefit patients expanded tumor-associated blood clones more at 3 weeks. Patients with below-median pretreatment blood clonality survived longer.

On this clone: Its antigen is still unknown.

Time point reported: pretreatment peripheral blood. Method: immunoSEQ multiplex PCR; TCRdb's copy keeps in-frame clones and lacks some. The sample holds around 79,000 clones, approximately 86% seen once. CDR1 and CDR2 from the germline V gene are SGHDN and FVKESK. This CDR3 is 15 amino acids long. V was shortened by 1 base and J by 4 bases, with 11 bases between the two germline ends. J is TRBJ1-3 and V is TRBV14; weak D call: TRBD1 (5 bases). The source of this sequence is a man aged 40-50 years with urothelial cancer. This material consisted of PBMCs, taken around atezolizumab (anti-PD-L1) treatment. The CDR3 loop is CASSQGQGKGNTIYF. For the CDR3, the DNA is TGTGCCAGCAGCCAAGGGCAGGGAAAAGGAAACACCATATATTTT.